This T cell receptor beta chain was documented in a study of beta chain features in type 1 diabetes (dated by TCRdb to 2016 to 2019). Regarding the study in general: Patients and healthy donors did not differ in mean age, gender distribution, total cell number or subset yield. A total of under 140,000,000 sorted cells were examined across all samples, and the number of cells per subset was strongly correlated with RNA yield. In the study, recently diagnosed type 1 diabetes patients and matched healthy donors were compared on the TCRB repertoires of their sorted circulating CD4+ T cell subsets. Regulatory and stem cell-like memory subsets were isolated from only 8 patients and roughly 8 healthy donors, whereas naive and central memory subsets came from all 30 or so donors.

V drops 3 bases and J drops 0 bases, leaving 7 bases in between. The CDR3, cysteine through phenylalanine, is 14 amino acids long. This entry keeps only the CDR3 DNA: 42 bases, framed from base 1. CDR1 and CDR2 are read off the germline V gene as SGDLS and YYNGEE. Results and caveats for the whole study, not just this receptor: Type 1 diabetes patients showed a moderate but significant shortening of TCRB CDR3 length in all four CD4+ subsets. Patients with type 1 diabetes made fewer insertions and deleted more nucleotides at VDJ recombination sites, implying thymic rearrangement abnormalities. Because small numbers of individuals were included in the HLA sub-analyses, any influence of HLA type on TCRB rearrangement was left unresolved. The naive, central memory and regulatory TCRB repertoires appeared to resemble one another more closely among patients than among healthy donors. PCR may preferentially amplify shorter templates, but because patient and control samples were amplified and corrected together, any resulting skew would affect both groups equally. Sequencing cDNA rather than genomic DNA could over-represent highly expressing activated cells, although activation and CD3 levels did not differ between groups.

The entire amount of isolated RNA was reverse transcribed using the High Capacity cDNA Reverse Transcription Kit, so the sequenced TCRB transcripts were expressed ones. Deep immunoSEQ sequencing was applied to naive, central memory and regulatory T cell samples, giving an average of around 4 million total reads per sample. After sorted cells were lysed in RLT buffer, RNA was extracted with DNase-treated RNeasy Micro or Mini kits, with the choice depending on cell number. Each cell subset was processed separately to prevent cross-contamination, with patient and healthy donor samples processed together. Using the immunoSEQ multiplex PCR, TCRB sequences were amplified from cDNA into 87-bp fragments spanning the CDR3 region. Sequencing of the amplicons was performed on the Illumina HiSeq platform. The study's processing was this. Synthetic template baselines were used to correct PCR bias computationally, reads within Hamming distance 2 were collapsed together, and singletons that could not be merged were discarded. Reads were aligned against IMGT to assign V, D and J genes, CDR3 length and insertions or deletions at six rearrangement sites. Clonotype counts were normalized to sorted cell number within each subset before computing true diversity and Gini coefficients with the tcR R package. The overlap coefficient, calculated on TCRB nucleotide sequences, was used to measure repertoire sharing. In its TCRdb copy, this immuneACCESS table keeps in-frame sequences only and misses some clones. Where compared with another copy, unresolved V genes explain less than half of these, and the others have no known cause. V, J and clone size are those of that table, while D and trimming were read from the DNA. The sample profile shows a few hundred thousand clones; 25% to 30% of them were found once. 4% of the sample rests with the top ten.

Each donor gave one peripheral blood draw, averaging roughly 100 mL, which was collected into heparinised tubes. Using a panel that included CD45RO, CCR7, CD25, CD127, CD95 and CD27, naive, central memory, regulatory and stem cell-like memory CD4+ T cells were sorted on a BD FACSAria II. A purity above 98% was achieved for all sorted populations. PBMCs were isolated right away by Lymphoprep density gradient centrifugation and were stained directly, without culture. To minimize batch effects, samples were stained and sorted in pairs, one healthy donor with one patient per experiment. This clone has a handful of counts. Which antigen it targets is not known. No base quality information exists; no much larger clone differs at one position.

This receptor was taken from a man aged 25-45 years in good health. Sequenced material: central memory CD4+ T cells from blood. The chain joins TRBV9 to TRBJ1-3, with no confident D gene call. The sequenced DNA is TGTGCCAGCAGCGCCGTGAGCTCTGGAAACACCATATATTTT. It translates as CASSAVSSGNTIYF.